The clone carrying this TCR beta chain was detected ten times or more. This entry is derived from a study of spatial heterogeneity in lung cancer. Whole-study context: Donors were around 70 untreated early-stage non-small cell lung cancer patients. Follow-up PBMC samples were sequenced when available, at a median of approximately two years after resection.

The CDR3 has 12 amino acids. Germline CDR1 SQVTM, CDR2 ANQGSEA. Trimming removed 3 bases from V and 7 bases from J, with 13 bases in between. Time point meaning: blood at routine non-recurrence follow-up after resection. Whole RNA obtained from tumor, nontumor lung or frozen PBMC underwent sequencing without sorting. TCRdb ran MiXCR on the 5' RACE reads and lists one entry per CDR3 protein. In the table there are around 110,000 distinct CDR3 sequences, 10% to 15% of which are singletons. The chain carries TRBV29-1 and TRBJ2-7; D is unresolved. The material sequenced was PBMCs, taken at follow-up. The sequence was obtained from a male donor with early-stage non-small cell lung cancer. This CDR3 is CSVDQSLGEQYF. The DNA for the CDR3 is TGCAGCGTTGACCAGTCCCTGGGGGAGCAGTACTTC.